Presented here are 7 T cell receptor beta chains from one specimen sequenced in a study of shared clonotypes between healthy human individuals. The protocol was immunoSEQ multiplex PCR, while the TCRdb copy is restricted to in-frame clones and leaves out a portion. The sample contains about 2.4 million clones, approximately 93% of which appear only once. The sample was naive CD4+ T cells from PBMCs. The subset here: CD45RA+ positively selected. The source of these receptors is a man in his late teens or twenties in good health. Some clones in this sample may be carry-over from other donors' samples.

This clone appeared a few times. The rearrangement joins TRBV2 to TRBJ1-5, with 9 bases that match TRBD1. Germline CDR1 and CDR2: SNHLY and FYNNEI. V dropped 4 bases and J dropped 3; count of bases not matched to a gene: 1. The CDR3 totals 14 residues. Here the CDR3 reads CASSGQGVNQPQHF. The CDR3 nucleotides read TGTGCCAGCAGTGGACAGGGGGTCAATCAGCCCCAGCATTTT.

The chain uses TRBV18 and TRBJ2-1; 10 positions match TRBD2. The V gene end was trimmed by 4 bases and the J gene end by 2 bases; junction bases not matched to a gene: 5. The V gene's germline CDR1 is KGHSH and CDR2 LQKENI. CDR3 length: 16 amino acids. The CDR3 sequence: CASSLWTSGTYNEQFF. CDR3 bases: TGTGCCAGCTCACTGTGGACTAGCGGCACCTACAATGAGCAGTTCTTC.

V usage is TRBV14 and J usage is TRBJ2-7; D perhaps matches TRBD2 (6 bases). Germline V gene lookup returns CDR1 SGHDN and CDR2 FVKESK. CDR3 length equals 16 residues. The V end was cut by 5 bases, the J end by 3 bases, with 20 bases between. As DNA, the CDR3 is TGTGCCAGCAGCGTCTTCGGGAGCGGAAGAGACTACGAGCAGTACTTC. Translating gives CASSVFGSGRDYEQYF.

The chain is built from TRBV5-1 and TRBJ1-1; D not resolved. Germline V CDR1 and CDR2: SGHRS, YFSETQ. Trimming left V 7 bases short and J 2 bases short, with 12 bases between. The CDR3 covers 13 residues. In DNA form, the CDR3 reads TGCGCCAGCCGGGTACAGACCAACACTGAAGCTTTCTTT. Its translation: CASRVQTNTEAFF.

This chain connects TRBV5-4 to TRBJ2-2, with 10 positions matching TRBD1. V lost 4 bases, J lost 4 bases, and 10 bases stayed unmatched. Germline CDR1 is SGHNT and CDR2 is YYREEE (reference sequence). The CDR3 covers 17 residues. The CDR3 spells CASSDPRQGAFTGELFF. The CDR3 coding sequence is TGTGCCAGCAGCGACCCTCGACAGGGGGCGTTCACCGGGGAGCTGTTTTTT.

The CDR3 loop reads CSVKGRMNTEAFF. The CDR3 bases are TGCAGCGTTAAGGGGAGAATGAACACTGAAGCTTTCTTT. The chain joins TRBV29-1 to TRBJ1-1; D is perhaps TRBD1 (5 bases). V lost 5 bases, J lost 0 bases, and 10 bases lay in between. The CDR3 consists of 13 residues. Germline V CDR1 and CDR2: SQVTM, ANQGSEA.

The chain is built from TRBV5-4 and TRBJ2-5; D is unclear. The V end was cut by 0 bases, the J end by 2 bases, with 11 bases between. Per germline, CDR1 SGHNT and CDR2 YYREEE (reference sequence). The CDR3 is made up of 15 amino acids. The CDR3: CASSLVTTRQETQYF. The CDR3 DNA sequence: TGTGCCAGCAGCTTGGTCACGACCCGACAAGAGACCCAGTACTTC.